This entry lists 20 T cell receptor beta chains sequenced from one sample in a study of PD-L1 blockade in urothelial cancer. TCRdb keeps only in-frame clones here, not all; method: immunoSEQ multiplex PCR. The sample records roughly 55,000 clones, about 86% being singletons. As for time point: pretreatment peripheral blood. Sequences were derived from PBMCs, sampled around atezolizumab (anti-PD-L1) treatment. These receptors were obtained from a man in his 60s with urothelial cancer.

This rearrangement joins TRBV2 to TRBJ1-2; tentative D call: TRBD1 (6 bases). The germline V gene encodes CDR1 SNHLY and CDR2 FYNNEI. V lost 2 bases, J lost 8 bases, and 15 bases lay in between. This CDR3 has 14 amino acids. The CDR3 nucleotides are TGTGCCAGCAGTGAATTGGGGGCCCTGGGGGGCTACACCTTC. This sequence encodes CASSELGALGGYTF.

The V call is TRBV11-1, the J call TRBJ2-2, with 10 bases matching TRBD2. The V gene's germline CDR1 is SGHAT and CDR2 FQDESV (reference sequence). The CDR3 consists of 16 residues. Trimming at V came to 2 bases and at J to 1 base, leaving 1 base not matched to a gene. In DNA, the CDR3 is TGTGCCAGCAGCTTACGACTAGCGGGGAACACCGGGGAGCTGTTTTTT. This translates into CASSLRLAGNTGELFF.

The V gene is TRBV5-4, the J gene TRBJ2-4; perhaps TRBD1 as D (6 bases). CDR3 length: 17 residues. Germline CDR1 and CDR2: SGHNT and YYREEE (reference sequence). V lost 0 bases and J lost 1, with 14 bases in between. The CDR3 sequence: CASSLAAGVSAKNIQYF. CDR3 nucleotide sequence: TGTGCCAGCAGCTTGGCCGCAGGGGTAAGCGCCAAAAACATTCAGTACTTC.

The V gene is TRBV5-1, the J gene TRBJ2-1; a weak D match, TRBD1 (6 bases). V gave up 4 bases and J gave up 6 bases, with 17 bases separating them. The germline gives CDR1 SGHRS, CDR2 YFSETQ. This CDR3 spans 15 amino acids. The chain's CDR3 is CASSEQGGSGNEQFF. The CDR3, as DNA: TGCGCCAGCAGCGAACAGGGCGGGTCGGGCAATGAGCAGTTCTTC.

The chain carries TRBV7-3 and TRBJ2-2; weak D call: TRBD2 (7 bases). Trimming removed 3 bases at V and 5 bases at J, with 10 bases between. The CDR3 covers 14 residues. In germline, CDR1 is SGHTA, CDR2 FQGTGA. The CDR3 nucleotides are TGTGCCAGCAGCTTCGGGGGGCGGACCGGGGAGCTGTTTTTT. Amino acids: CASSFGGRTGELFF.

This clone occurred a few times. Sequence at one end of the junction differs from germline and may be a read error. This chain links TRBV7-7 with TRBJ1-3, with 9 bases fitting TRBD1. CDR1 and CDR2 (germline): SSHAT, FNYEAQ (reference sequence). The CDR3 sequence is 16 residues long. The CDR3: CASSPDPTGGGNTIYF. The CDR3 region has the DNA TGTGCTAGCAGCCCCGACCCGACAGGGGGTGGAAACACCATATATTTT.

The chain links TRBV7-2 to TRBJ2-7; 8 nucleotides match TRBD2. This CDR3 is built from 15 residues. Trimming cost V 0 bases and J 2 bases; bases outside gene matches: 3. Germline V gene sequence: CDR1 SGHTA, CDR2 FQGNSA. CDR3 nucleotides: TGTGCCAGCAGCTTAGCGGGCGGGAGGACCTACGAGCAGTACTTC. Protein sequence: CASSLAGGRTYEQYF.

The rearrangement links TRBV5-1 to TRBJ1-4; TRBD1 might be the D (5 bases). Germline V gene lookup returns CDR1 SGHRS and CDR2 YFSETQ. This CDR3 has 14 residues. V was cut by 4 bases and J by 8 bases, with 15 bases left in between. In nucleotides, the CDR3 is TGCGCCAGCAGCGGGGACCCCGGAGGGGAAAAACTGTTTTTT. It codes for CASSGDPGGEKLFF.

V gene TRBV10-3 combines with J gene TRBJ1-1, with D unclear. CDR3 length equals 14 residues. The germline gives CDR1 ENHRY, CDR2 SYGVKD. Trimming took 0 bases from V and 4 from J, leaving 9 bases between them. As DNA, the CDR3 is TGTGCCATCAGTGAGTCTCTCGGAGCCACTGAAGCTTTCTTT. The encoded protein is CAISESLGATEAFF.

V is TRBV5-1 and J is TRBJ1-4; 10 bases are a match to TRBD1. CDR1 is SGHRS and CDR2 is YFSETQ in the germline V gene. The CDR3 length is 14 residues. The J segment lost 7 bases and the V segment lost 4 bases, leaving 4 bases of the junction unmatched. The CDR3 sequence is CASSLTGGTEKLFF. The DNA of the CDR3 is TGCGCCAGCAGCCTGACAGGGGGCACTGAAAAACTGTTTTTT.

V usage is TRBV7-9 and J usage is TRBJ2-2, with D possibly matching TRBD1 (5 bases). Germline V gene lookup returns CDR1 SEHNR and CDR2 FQNEAQ (reference sequence). The CDR3 spans 14 residues. V dropped 5 bases and J dropped 0 bases, with 7 bases sitting between them. The CDR3 DNA reads TGTGCCAGCAGCCCACAGGCGAACACCGGGGAGCTGTTTTTT. It encodes CASSPQANTGELFF.

The genes are TRBV30 and TRBJ1-1; the D is unclear. CDR1 is GTSNPN and CDR2 is SVGIG in the germline V gene (reference sequence). Trimming removed 2 bases at V and 5 bases at J, with 9 bases between. The CDR3 totals 12 residues. For the CDR3, the DNA is TGTGCCTGGAGTACAATATGGACTGAAGCTTTCTTT. This codes for CAWSTIWTEAFF.

This sequence joins TRBV5-1 and TRBJ1-4, with 11 bases aligning to TRBD1. V trimming: 7 bases; J trimming: 6 bases; junction bases outside the gene matches: 8. CDR3 length: 15 amino acids. Germline-derived CDR1 and CDR2 are SGHRS and YFSETQ. This CDR3 is CASHDRDRGYEKLFF. The CDR3 DNA reads TGCGCCAGCCACGACCGGGACAGGGGGTATGAAAAACTGTTTTTT.

The V gene is TRBV6-1, the J gene TRBJ2-1; the match to TRBD1 covers 9 bases. The germline CDR1 and CDR2 sequences are MNHNS and SASEGT. V was pared by 4 bases and J by 6 bases, with 10 bases of the junction left unmatched. The length of the CDR3 is 16 residues. The CDR3 sequence: CASSGGTGIGGNEQFF. The CDR3 DNA sequence: TGTGCCAGCAGTGGGGGGACAGGGATTGGGGGCAATGAGCAGTTCTTC.

The gene calls are TRBV11-2 and TRBJ1-2; 8 bases agree with TRBD1. The CDR3 runs to 13 residues. The junction had 4 bases not matched to a gene; V was cut back by 5 bases and J by 5 bases. Looked up from germline, CDR1 is SGHAT and CDR2 is FQNNGV. CDR3 loop: CASSRTGRYGYTF. The CDR3 DNA is TGTGCCAGCAGCCGGACAGGGCGGTATGGCTACACCTTC.

The rearrangement uses TRBV27 and TRBJ2-1; D is undetermined. CDR1 MNHEY and CDR2 SMNVEV come from the germline V gene (reference sequence). The CDR3 spans 14 residues. V was shortened by 1 base and J by 5 bases, with 9 bases between the two germline ends. In DNA, the CDR3 is TGTGCCAGCAGTTTATTGAGCCCGAACAATGAGCAGTTCTTC. Amino acids: CASSLLSPNNEQFF.

The genes are TRBV7-3 and TRBJ2-5; D may be TRBD2 (6 bases). The CDR3 is 12 residues long. Trimming took 6 bases from V and 8 from J, leaving 13 bases between them. Per germline, CDR1 SGHTA and CDR2 FQGTGA. The CDR3 sequence is CASSATGDTQYF. In DNA form, the CDR3 reads TGTGCCAGCAGTGCAACGGGGGATACCCAGTACTTC.

The J gene is TRBJ2-5, the V gene TRBV5-1; 8 bases align to TRBD1. Germline V gene sequence: CDR1 SGHRS, CDR2 YFSETQ. This CDR3 region has 12 residues. The ends lost 5 bases at V and 9 bases at J; junction bases unmatched: 6. Here the CDR3 reads CASSGTGSAQYF. CDR3 bases: TGCGCCAGCAGTGGGACAGGTTCGGCCCAGTACTTC.

The chain combines TRBV11-3 with TRBJ2-7; 9 bases match TRBD1. Germline-derived CDR1 and CDR2 are SGHNT and YENEEA. This CDR3 is built from 13 residues. Trimming at V came to 6 bases and at J to 5 bases, leaving 5 bases not matched to a gene. CDR3 DNA sequence: TGTGCCAGCAGAGGACAGGGGTCCAACGAGCAGTACTTC. Residues: CASRGQGSNEQYF.

This clone has just one count. The genes are TRBV18 and TRBJ2-3; D is possibly TRBD2 (7 bases). This CDR3 spans 15 amino acids. Germline V CDR1 and CDR2: KGHSH, LQKENI. V lost 1 base and J lost 3, with 11 bases in between. Here the CDR3 DNA reads TGTGCCAGCTCACCACGGGGGGGGCGAACAGATACGCAGTATTTT. As protein: CASSPRGGRTDTQYF.